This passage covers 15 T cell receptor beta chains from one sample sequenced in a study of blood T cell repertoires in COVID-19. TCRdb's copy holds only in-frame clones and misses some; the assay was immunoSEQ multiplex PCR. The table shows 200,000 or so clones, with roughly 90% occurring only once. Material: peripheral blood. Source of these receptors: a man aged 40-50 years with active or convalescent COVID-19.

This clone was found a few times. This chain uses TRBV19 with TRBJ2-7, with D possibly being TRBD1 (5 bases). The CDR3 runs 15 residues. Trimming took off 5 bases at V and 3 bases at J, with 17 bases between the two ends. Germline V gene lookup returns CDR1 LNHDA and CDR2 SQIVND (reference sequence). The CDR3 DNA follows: TGTGCCAGTAGTGTATACCCAACAGGTAACTACGAGCAGTACTTC. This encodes CASSVYPTGNYEQYF. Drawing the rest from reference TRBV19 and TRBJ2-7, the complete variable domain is DGGITQSPKYLFRKEGQNVTLSCEQNLNHDAMYWYRQDPGQGLRLIYYSQIVNDFQKGDIAEGYSVSREKKESFPLTVTSAQKNPTAFYLCASSVYPTGNYEQYFGPGTRLTVT.

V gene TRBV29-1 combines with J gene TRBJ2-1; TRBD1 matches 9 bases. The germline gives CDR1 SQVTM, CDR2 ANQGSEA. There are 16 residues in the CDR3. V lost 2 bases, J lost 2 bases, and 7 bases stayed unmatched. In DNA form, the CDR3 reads TGCAGCGTTGAATGGCGACAGGGGGTCACCTACAATGAGCAGTTCTTC. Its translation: CSVEWRQGVTYNEQFF.

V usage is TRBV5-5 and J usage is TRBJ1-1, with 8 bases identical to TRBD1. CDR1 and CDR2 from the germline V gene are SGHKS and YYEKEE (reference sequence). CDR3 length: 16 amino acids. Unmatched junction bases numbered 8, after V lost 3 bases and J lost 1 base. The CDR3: CASSSNPGTGNTEAFF. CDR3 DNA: TGTGCCAGCAGCTCTAACCCCGGGACAGGGAACACTGAAGCTTTCTTT. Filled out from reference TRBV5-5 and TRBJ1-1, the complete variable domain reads DAGVTQSPTHLIKTRGQQVTLRCSPISGHKSVSWYQQVLGQGPQFIFQYYEKEERGRGNFPDRFSARQFPNYSSELNVNALLLGDSALYLCASSSNPGTGNTEAFFGQGTRLTVV.

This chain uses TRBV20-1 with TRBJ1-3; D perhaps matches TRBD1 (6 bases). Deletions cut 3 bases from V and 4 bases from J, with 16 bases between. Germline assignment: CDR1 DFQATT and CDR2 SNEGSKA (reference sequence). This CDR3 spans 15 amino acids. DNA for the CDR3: TGCAGTGCTAGTCATGGGGGCAGGGCAGGAAACACCATATATTTT. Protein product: CSASHGGRAGNTIYF.

The CDR3 sequence: CASRPPQGANYGYTF. The CDR3 DNA sequence: TGTGCCAGTAGGCCTCCCCAGGGGGCCAACTATGGCTACACCTTC. This chain uses TRBV19 with TRBJ1-2; 8 bases are shared with TRBD1. The CDR3 has 15 amino acids. The ends lost 6 bases at V and 2 bases at J; junction bases unmatched: 8. Germline loops: CDR1 LNHDA, CDR2 SQIVND (reference sequence).

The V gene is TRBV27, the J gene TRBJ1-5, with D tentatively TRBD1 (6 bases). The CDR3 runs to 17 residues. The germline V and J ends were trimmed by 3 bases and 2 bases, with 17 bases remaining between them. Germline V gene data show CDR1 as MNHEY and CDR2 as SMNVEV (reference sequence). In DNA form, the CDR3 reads TGTGCCAGCAGTTTCCCCCGCAGGGGCTGTGGCAATCAGCCCCAGCATTTT. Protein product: CASSFPRRGCGNQPQHF.

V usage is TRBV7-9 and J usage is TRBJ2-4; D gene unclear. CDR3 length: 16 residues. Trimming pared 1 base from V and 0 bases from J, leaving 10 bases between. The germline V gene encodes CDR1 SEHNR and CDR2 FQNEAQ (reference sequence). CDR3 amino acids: CASSLVPIRAKNIQYF. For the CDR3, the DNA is TGTGCCAGCAGCTTAGTCCCGATCAGAGCCAAAAACATTCAGTACTTC.

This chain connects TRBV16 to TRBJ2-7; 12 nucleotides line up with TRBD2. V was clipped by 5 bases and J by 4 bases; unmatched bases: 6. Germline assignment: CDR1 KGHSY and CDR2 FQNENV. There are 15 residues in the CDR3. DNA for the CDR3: TGTGCCAGCAGCACGGGACTAGCGGGTTGGTACGAGCAGTACTTC. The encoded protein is CASSTGLAGWYEQYF.

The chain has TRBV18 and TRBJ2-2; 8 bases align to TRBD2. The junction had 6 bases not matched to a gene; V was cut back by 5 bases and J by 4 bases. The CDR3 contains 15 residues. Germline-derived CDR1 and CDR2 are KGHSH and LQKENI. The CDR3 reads CASSSGLVGTGELFF. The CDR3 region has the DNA TGTGCCAGCTCATCGGGACTAGTGGGCACCGGGGAGCTGTTTTTT.

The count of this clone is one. Here the CDR3 reads CASSLMVAGREKLFF. The CDR3 region has the DNA TGTGCCAGCAGTCTGATGGTGGCAGGGAGGGAAAAACTGTTTTTT. The chain links TRBV28 to TRBJ1-4, with D possibly TRBD1 on 5 matching bases. CDR3 size: 15 residues. V lost 5 bases and J lost 8, with 18 bases in between. CDR1 is MDHEN and CDR2 is SYDVKM in the germline V gene.

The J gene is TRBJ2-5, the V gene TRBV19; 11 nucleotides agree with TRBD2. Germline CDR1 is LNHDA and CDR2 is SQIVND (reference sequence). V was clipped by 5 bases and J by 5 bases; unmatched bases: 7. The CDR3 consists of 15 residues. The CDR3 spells CASSPTSGMGETQYF. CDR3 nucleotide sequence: TGTGCCAGTAGTCCGACTAGCGGGATGGGCGAGACCCAGTACTTC.

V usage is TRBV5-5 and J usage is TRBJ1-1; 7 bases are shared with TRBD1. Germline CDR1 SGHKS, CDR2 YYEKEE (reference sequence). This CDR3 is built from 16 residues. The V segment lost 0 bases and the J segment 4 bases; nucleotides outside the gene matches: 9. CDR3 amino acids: CASSLAGVRGTTEAFF. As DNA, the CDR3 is TGTGCCAGCAGCTTGGCGGGGGTCAGGGGGACCACTGAAGCTTTCTTT.

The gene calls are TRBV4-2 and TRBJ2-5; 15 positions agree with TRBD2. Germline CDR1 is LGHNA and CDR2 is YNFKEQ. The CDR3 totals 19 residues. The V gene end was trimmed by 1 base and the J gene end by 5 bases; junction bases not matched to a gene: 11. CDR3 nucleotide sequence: TGTGCCAGCAGCCAAGGTGTATCGGGACTAGCGGGGGGAATCGAGACCCAGTACTTC. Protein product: CASSQGVSGLAGGIETQYF.

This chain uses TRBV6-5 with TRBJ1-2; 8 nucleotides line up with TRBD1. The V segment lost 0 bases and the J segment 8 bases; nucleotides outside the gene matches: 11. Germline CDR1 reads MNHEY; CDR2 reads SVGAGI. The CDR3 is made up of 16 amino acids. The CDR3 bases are TGTGCCAGCAGTTACTCGGGACAGGCCCTAATGGGGGGCTACACCTTC. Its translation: CASSYSGQALMGGYTF.

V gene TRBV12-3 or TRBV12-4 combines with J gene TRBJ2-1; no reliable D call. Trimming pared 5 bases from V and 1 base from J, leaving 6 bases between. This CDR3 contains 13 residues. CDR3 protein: CASSTGSYNEQFF. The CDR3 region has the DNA TGTGCCAGCAGTACCGGGTCCTACAATGAGCAGTTCTTC.